This entry lists 26 T cell receptor beta chains sequenced from one sample in a study of cytomegalovirus exposure and HLA in healthy donors. This PCR relied on a set of 60 Vbeta primers and 13 Jbeta primers. Clones were read by immunoSEQ multiplex PCR, and TCRdb kept only the in-frame ones, dropping some. In total, the table holds around 76,000 clones. The specimen was PBMCs. These receptors came from a boy between 10 and 17 years old in good health and CMV-seronegative.

V gene TRBV15 combines with J gene TRBJ2-2, with a tentative D call TRBD1 (5 bases). Per the germline V gene, CDR1 is LNHNV and CDR2 is YYDKDF (reference sequence). CDR3 length: 15 residues. Trimming removed 0 bases at V and 5 bases at J, with 10 bases between. The CDR3 sequence: CATSRDGRATGELFF. The DNA for the CDR3 is TGTGCCACCAGCAGAGATGGCAGGGCGACCGGGGAGCTGTTTTTT.

V usage is TRBV7-2 and J usage is TRBJ1-3; D is undetermined. The germline V and J ends were trimmed by 0 bases and 0 bases, with 6 bases remaining between them. The CDR3 loop spans 15 amino acids. Looked up from germline, CDR1 is SGHTA and CDR2 is FQGNSA. Here the CDR3 reads CASSLATASGNTIYF. In DNA form, the CDR3 reads TGTGCCAGCAGCTTAGCAACAGCCTCTGGAAACACCATATATTTT.

This sequence joins TRBV19 and TRBJ2-7; 9 nucleotides align to TRBD1. Trimming at V came to 3 bases and at J to 3 bases, leaving 3 bases not matched to a gene. CDR3 size: 14 residues. The germline CDR1 and CDR2 sequences are LNHDA and SQIVND (reference sequence). This CDR3 is CASSIQDRGYEQYF. The CDR3 DNA follows: TGTGCCAGTAGTATTCAGGACAGGGGCTACGAGCAGTACTTC.

In DNA form, the CDR3 reads TGCGCCAGCAGCCAAGTTTTCGGGGAACAAAGAAACACCATATATTTT. Residues: CASSQVFGEQRNTIYF. The chain combines TRBV4-1 with TRBJ1-3; no reliable D call. Trimming took off 1 base at V and 5 bases at J, with 15 bases between the two ends. CDR1 and CDR2 (germline): MGHRA, YSYEKL. The length of the CDR3 is 16 residues.

CDR3 protein: CASSWKTGVNTEAFF. The CDR3 DNA follows: TGTGCCAGCAGCTGGAAGACAGGGGTGAACACTGAAGCTTTCTTT. The chain has TRBV5-8 and TRBJ1-1; 8 bases fit TRBD1. Germline values: CDR1 SGHTS, CDR2 YDEGEE. The V segment lost 3 bases and the J segment 0 bases; nucleotides outside the gene matches: 4. The CDR3 length is 15 residues.

V gene TRBV6-1 combines with J gene TRBJ2-7; possible D gene TRBD2, 5 bases. CDR3 length: 14 residues. In germline, CDR1 is MNHNS, CDR2 SASEGT. V was trimmed by 5 bases and J by 0 bases, leaving 11 bases between them. The CDR3 here is CASSRGAHSYEQYF. The DNA for the CDR3 is TGTGCCAGCAGTCGGGGAGCGCACTCCTACGAGCAGTACTTC.

The V gene is TRBV9, the J gene TRBJ2-7, with D tentatively TRBD1 (6 bases). There are 16 residues in the CDR3. The V gene's germline CDR1 is SGDLS and CDR2 YYNGEE. V lost 4 bases and J lost 0, with 17 bases in between. The CDR3, as DNA: TGTGCCAGCAGCCCCAATAGACAGGCGAGCTCCTACGAGCAGTACTTC. Its protein product is CASSPNRQASSYEQYF.

The gene calls are TRBV30 and TRBJ1-1; no clear D gene. The CDR3 is 12 residues long. Germline assignment: CDR1 GTSNPN and CDR2 SVGIG (reference sequence). Trimming stripped 2 bases from V and 0 bases from J, with 4 bases between. In DNA, the CDR3 is TGTGCCTGGAGTACATTGAACACTGAAGCTTTCTTT. As protein: CAWSTLNTEAFF.

The V gene is TRBV29-1, the J gene TRBJ2-5, with 11 positions matching TRBD2. After removal of 3 bases from V and 5 bases from J, the junction contained 14 bases not matched to a gene. This CDR3 is 17 amino acids long. Germline CDR1 reads SQVTM; CDR2 reads ANQGSEA. CDR3 loop: CSVEVALAGGLRETQYF. In DNA, the CDR3 is TGCAGCGTTGAGGTGGCGCTAGCGGGAGGTCTTCGGGAGACCCAGTACTTC.

V usage is TRBV15 and J usage is TRBJ1-1; tentative D call: TRBD1 (6 bases). V lost 0 bases, J lost 4 bases, and 12 bases lay in between. The CDR3 is made up of 15 amino acids. The germline V gene encodes CDR1 LNHNV and CDR2 YYDKDF (reference sequence). CDR3 in DNA: TGTGCCACCAGCAGAGATCTGGGGGGGCCCACTGAAGCTTTCTTT. This codes for CATSRDLGGPTEAFF. Full variable domain (outside the CDR3, taken from reference TRBV15 and TRBJ1-1): DAMVIQNPRYQVTQFGKPVTLSCSQTLNHNVMYWYQQKSSQAPKLLFHYYDKDFNNEADTPDNFQSRRPNTSFCFLDIRSPGLGDTAMYLCATSRDLGGPTEAFFGQGTRLTVV.

The chain employs TRBV9 and TRBJ1-3; TRBD1 might be the D (6 bases). With 3 bases removed from V and 0 bases from J, the gap between germline ends came to 13 bases. The CDR3 consists of 16 residues. Germline V CDR1 and CDR2: SGDLS, YYNGEE. CDR3 DNA: TGTGCCAGCAGCGCTGCACAGGGCCTCTCTGGAAACACCATATATTTT. This gives the protein CASSAAQGLSGNTIYF.

V is TRBV5-1 and J is TRBJ2-2, with 7 nucleotides matching TRBD1. The CDR3 contains 15 residues. The germline V gene has CDR1 SGHRS and CDR2 YFSETQ. J lost 1 base, V lost 7 bases, and 7 bases had no gene match. Here the CDR3 DNA reads TGCGCCAGCGGGAACAGGACAGGGAACACCGGGGAGCTGTTTTTT. Translation: CASGNRTGNTGELFF.

The V gene is TRBV4-1, the J gene TRBJ1-5; D is ambiguous. V lost 0 bases to trimming and J lost 3 bases, with 9 bases between them. Germline CDR1 reads MGHRA; CDR2 reads YSYEKL. This CDR3 is 15 amino acids long. In DNA, the CDR3 is TGCGCCAGCAGCCAAGATTTCCAGATCAATCAGCCCCAGCATTTT. It yields the protein CASSQDFQINQPQHF.

This chain uses TRBV19 with TRBJ2-7; 13 nucleotides line up with TRBD2. The CDR3 sequence is 21 residues long. CDR1 and CDR2 from the germline V gene are LNHDA and SQIVND (reference sequence). The ends lost 3 bases at V and 0 bases at J; junction bases unmatched: 17. The CDR3 region has the DNA TGTGCCAGTAGTATCGCATCCCTACTAGCGGGAGGGCCGGGGAGCTCCTACGAGCAGTACTTC. It is translated as CASSIASLLAGGPGSSYEQYF.

This clone counts as medium-sized by frequency. The rearrangement joins TRBV12-5 to TRBJ2-1; D unresolved. Trimming took 2 bases from V and 8 from J, leaving 13 bases between them. The CDR3 has 14 amino acids. Germline V gene sequence: CDR1 LGHNT, CDR2 FRNRAP. Written as DNA, the CDR3 is TGTGCTAGTGGTTTGTTCTCTACCCCCCATGAGCAGTTCTTC. Protein sequence: CASGLFSTPHEQFF.

This rearrangement joins TRBV5-1 to TRBJ1-5, with TRBD1 as a possible D gene (6 bases). Germline CDR1 reads SGHRS; CDR2 reads YFSETQ. Trimming took off 4 bases at V and 6 bases at J, with 14 bases between the two ends. The CDR3 contains 14 residues. CDR3 sequence (DNA): TGCGCCAGCAGCCCAGGGGCGGGAGGTCAGCCCCAGCATTTT. Protein: CASSPGAGGQPQHF.

The rearrangement uses TRBV6-1 and TRBJ1-5; D gene ambiguous. The CDR3 is made up of 15 amino acids. Trimming shortened V by 3 bases and J by 6 bases, and 15 bases separated the two germline ends. Germline-derived CDR1 and CDR2 are MNHNS and SASEGT. CDR3 amino acids: CASSEHAAGSQPQHF. Written as DNA, the CDR3 is TGTGCCAGCAGTGAGCATGCAGCGGGGAGTCAGCCCCAGCATTTT.

This chain uses TRBV9 with TRBJ1-2, with D tentatively TRBD1 (5 bases). The germline V gene has CDR1 SGDLS and CDR2 YYNGEE. The CDR3 contains 13 residues. Trimming removed 4 bases at V and 6 bases at J, with 13 bases between. CDR3 DNA sequence: TGTGCCAGCAGCCCCCGGGGGGGGGATGGCTACACCTTC. It encodes CASSPRGGDGYTF.

The chain combines TRBV7-9 with TRBJ1-1; TRBD1 agrees at 7 bases. Looked up from germline, CDR1 is SEHNR and CDR2 is FQNEAQ (reference sequence). The CDR3 spans 13 residues. V shed 7 bases, J shed 5 bases, and the junction held 7 bases outside the gene matches. DNA for the CDR3: TGTGCCAGCAACCGGGACAGTCATACTGAAGCTTTCTTT. Protein product: CASNRDSHTEAFF.

The J gene is TRBJ1-1, the V gene TRBV7-2; tentative D call: TRBD1 (5 bases). CDR1 and CDR2 from the germline V gene are SGHTA and FQGNSA. CDR3 length: 12 residues. The V gene lost 6 bases and the J gene lost 8 bases, with 13 bases spanning the gap. The CDR3 region has the DNA TGTGCCAGCAGGCCAGGGCCTCGGGAAGCTTTCTTT. It specifies CASRPGPREAFF.

The gene calls are TRBV10-2 and TRBJ1-1; possibly TRBD1 for D (5 bases). Trimming shortened V by 2 bases and J by 6 bases, and 10 bases separated the two germline ends. This CDR3 contains 13 residues. Germline CDR1 is WSHSY and CDR2 is SAAADI. The CDR3 reads CASSEQGGAEAFF. In nucleotides, the CDR3 is TGCGCCAGCAGTGAGCAGGGTGGAGCTGAAGCTTTCTTT.

The chain links TRBV13 to TRBJ2-7; tentative D call: TRBD2 (5 bases). The germline V gene has CDR1 PRHDT and CDR2 FYEKMQ (reference sequence). With 5 bases removed from V and 2 bases from J, the gap between germline ends came to 13 bases. The CDR3 length is 14 residues. The CDR3, as DNA: TGTGCCAGCAGCCAGAGACCCGGGGCCTACGAGCAGTACTTC. It yields the protein CASSQRPGAYEQYF.

The chain couples TRBV18 to TRBJ2-2; no definite D call. The CDR3 loop spans 11 amino acids. Germline CDR1 and CDR2: KGHSH and LQKENI. V was trimmed by 5 bases and J by 6 bases, leaving 4 bases between them. The chain's CDR3 is CASSSAGELFF. CDR3 nucleotides: TGTGCCAGCTCATCAGCCGGGGAGCTGTTTTTT.

V and J are TRBV30 and TRBJ2-7, with 8 bases identical to TRBD2. CDR1 and CDR2 from the germline V gene are GTSNPN and SVGIG (reference sequence). The CDR3 consists of 14 residues. V was clipped by 1 base and J by 5 bases; unmatched bases: 7. The CDR3 protein is CAWSELGRGDEQYF. The CDR3 DNA reads TGTGCCTGGAGTGAACTAGGGCGGGGGGACGAGCAGTACTTC.

This chain connects TRBV19 to TRBJ1-2, with 12 bases identical to TRBD1. This CDR3 spans 18 amino acids. Germline V lookup: CDR1 LNHDA, CDR2 SQIVND (reference sequence). J gave up 3 bases and V 7 bases, and 15 bases lay outside the gene matches. This CDR3 reads CASTNRPGQGARDYGYTF. CDR3 DNA sequence: TGTGCCAGTACCAACCGGCCGGGACAGGGGGCTAGAGACTATGGCTACACCTTC.

The rearrangement joins TRBV6-1 to TRBJ1-2; D is unclear. Germline V gene sequence: CDR1 MNHNS, CDR2 SASEGT. This CDR3 has 11 residues. With 4 bases removed from V and 6 bases from J, the gap between germline ends came to 6 bases. CDR3 DNA sequence: TGTGCCAGCAGTGCAGATGATGGCTACACCTTC. It translates to CASSADDGYTF.